This T cell receptor beta chain was sequenced during a study of cytomegalovirus exposure and HLA in healthy donors. Whole-study results and caveats: The study listed approximately 170 cytomegalovirus-associated TCR beta chains. Accounts indicate the classifier identified cytomegalovirus status with strong specificity and sensitivity.

Method: immunoSEQ multiplex PCR; TCRdb's copy keeps in-frame clones and lacks some. The table shows tens of thousands of clones, with 85% to 95% occurring only once. Germline values: CDR1 MNHNS, CDR2 SASEGT. The CDR3 has 16 amino acids. V lost 4 bases to trimming and J lost 4 bases; unmatched junction nucleotides: 9. As to this clone: The antigen remains unidentified.

The TCR sequence derives from a young woman in good health and CMV-seropositive. What was sequenced was PBMCs. The chain uses TRBV6-1 and TRBJ2-3; TRBD2 matches at 9 bases. Written as DNA, the CDR3 is TGTGCCAGCAGTGTATCTTTGGCGGGGGGGCCAGATACGCAGTATTTT. Its translation: CASSVSLAGGPDTQYF.